Listed below are T cell receptor beta chains from one sample, sequenced in a study of cytomegalovirus exposure and HLA in healthy donors. Sequencing used immunoSEQ multiplex PCR; TCRdb keeps in-frame clones, though not all of them. Here the sample spans more than 120,000 clones, roughly 87% being singletons. Sequencing was performed on PBMCs. The receptors here all came from a man between 18 and 29 years old in good health and CMV-seropositive. Both conserved end residues are part of each CDR3. Fields, in order: J gene, D gene, clone size, V gene, CDR3 protein, CDR3 DNA. The D gene is left open where the match is weak. Some rows have no size entry. The others give once, few or many, or a class for an expanded clone.

TRBJ1-1	-	-	TRBV4-2	CASSQLGGKDTEAFF	TGTGCCAGCAGCCAATTGGGGGGGAAGGACACTGAAGCTTTCTTT
TRBJ1-3	TRBD1	-	TRBV5-3	CARRAGTGGNTIYF	TGTGCCAGAAGAGCCGGGACAGGAGGGAACACCATATATTTT
TRBJ2-3	TRBD1	once	TRBV28	CASSLGQGAEDTQYF	TGTGCCAGCAGTTTAGGGCAGGGGGCGGAAGATACGCAGTATTTT
TRBJ1-1	-	-	TRBV5-1	CASSSKDIGRLRPNTEAFF	TGCGCCAGCAGCTCGAAAGACATTGGTAGGTTACGGCCGAACACTGAAGCTTTCTTT
TRBJ1-2	-	-	TRBV25-1	CASSLAVNYGYTF	TGTGCCAGCAGTCTAGCAGTTAACTATGGCTACACCTTC
TRBJ2-3	TRBD2	once	TRBV2	CASSTGTRSDTQYF	TGTGCCAGCAGTACCGGGACTAGGTCGGATACGCAGTATTTT
TRBJ2-2	TRBD2	-	TRBV6-1	CASSDWVAGVGELFF	TGTGCCAGCAGTGATTGGGTAGCGGGGGTTGGGGAGCTGTTTTTT
TRBJ1-6	TRBD1	-	TRBV6-5	CASNPGTGYNSPLHF	TGTGCCAGCAACCCCGGGACAGGTTATAATTCACCCCTCCACTTT
TRBJ2-2	-	-	TRBV4-1	CASSHQWNTGELFF	TGCGCCAGCAGCCATCAGTGGAACACCGGGGAGCTGTTTTTT
TRBJ2-3	TRBD2	-	TRBV7-8	CASRYTSGLSTDTQYF	TGTGCCAGCAGATACACTAGCGGCCTAAGCACAGATACGCAGTATTTT
TRBJ2-5	TRBD1	-	TRBV30	CAWRLTGVETQYF	TGTGCCTGGAGGCTGACAGGGGTGGAGACCCAGTACTTC
TRBJ2-5	TRBD1	-	TRBV25-1	CASRKGQGGTQYF	TGTGCCAGCAGGAAGGGACAGGGGGGGACCCAGTACTTC
TRBJ1-5	TRBD1	once	TRBV19	CASSIDGGEDRGPHRQPQHF	TGTGCCAGTAGTATAGATGGGGGCGAGGACAGGGGGCCCCATAGGCAGCCCCAGCATTTT
TRBJ1-2	-	few	TRBV7-8	CASSADILYTF	TGTGCCAGCAGCGCGGACATCCTCTACACCTTC
TRBJ1-5	TRBD1	once	TRBV28	CASKSGQGTEPQHF	TGTGCCAGCAAGTCAGGACAGGGAACTGAGCCCCAGCATTTT
TRBJ1-2	-	-	TRBV29-1	CSVDFGAGYTF	TGCAGCGTTGATTTCGGAGCGGGCTACACCTTC
TRBJ1-4	TRBD1	-	TRBV5-1	CASSSGTGGEKLFF	TGCGCCAGCAGCTCCGGGACAGGGGGGGAAAAACTGTTTTTT
TRBJ2-5	TRBD1	-	TRBV7-9	CASSSRTGEGTQYF	TGTGCCAGCAGCTCCCGGACAGGCGAGGGGACCCAGTACTTC
TRBJ2-1	TRBD1	-	TRBV6-5	CATTGTGDNEQFF	TGTGCCACAACCGGGACAGGGGATAATGAGCAGTTCTTC
TRBJ2-1	TRBD2	-	TRBV2	CARTLAGGTYNEQFF	TGTGCCAGGACACTAGCGGGAGGGACCTACAATGAGCAGTTCTTC
TRBJ1-5	-	-	TRBV6-1	CASKGVPNQPQHF	TGTGCCAGTAAGGGGGTCCCTAATCAGCCCCAGCATTTT
TRBJ1-1	-	-	TRBV6-5	CAGSTGTEAFF	TGTGCCGGATCGACAGGCACGGAAGCTTTCTTT
TRBJ1-1	TRBD1	-	TRBV19	CASTATGGYTEAFF	TGTGCCAGTACCGCGACAGGGGGTTACACTGAAGCTTTCTTT
TRBJ2-7	TRBD1	-	TRBV6-1	CASSGHRDRGMREQYF	TGTGCCAGCAGTGGCCACCGGGACAGGGGAATGCGCGAGCAGTACTTC
TRBJ2-7	TRBD2	-	TRBV5-4	CASSLDEGTSFDEQYF	TGTGCCAGCAGCTTGGATGAAGGGACTAGCTTCGACGAGCAGTACTTC
TRBJ1-4	-	-	TRBV27	CASSLSRGNGEKLFF	TGTGCCAGCAGTTTATCCCGCGGAAACGGGGAAAAACTGTTTTTT
TRBJ2-1	TRBD2	-	TRBV27	CASSLVVAGVIKSYNEQFF	TGTGCCAGCAGTTTAGTTGTAGCGGGAGTCATTAAGTCCTACAATGAGCAGTTCTTC
TRBJ1-1	-	-	TRBV27	CASSLATGWGQGTEAFF	TGTGCCAGCAGTTTAGCCACAGGTTGGGGTCAGGGCACTGAAGCTTTCTTT
TRBJ2-3	-	-	TRBV27	CASSLAQSADTQYF	TGTGCCAGCAGTTTAGCACAGAGTGCAGATACGCAGTATTTT
TRBJ2-7	-	-	TRBV28	CASSPEGPYEQYF	TGTGCCAGCAGTCCCGAGGGCCCCTACGAGCAGTACTTC
TRBJ2-7	-	-	TRBV7-8	CASSLGGSGYEQYF	TGTGCCAGCAGCTTAGGAGGGTCGGGGTACGAGCAGTACTTC
TRBJ1-2	-	once	TRBV5-8	CASSLQGHGYTF	TGTGCCAGCAGCTTACAGGGCCATGGCTACACCTTC
TRBJ2-3	-	-	TRBV4-1	CASSQVGLATDTQYF	TGCGCCAGCAGCCAAGTGGGACTGGCCACAGATACGCAGTATTTT
TRBJ2-5	-	few	TRBV4-1	CASSQDLRGARETQYF	TGCGCCAGCAGCCAAGATCTTCGGGGAGCTCGTGAGACCCAGTACTTC
TRBJ2-1	TRBD1	-	TRBV14	CASSLDRANEQFF	TGTGCCAGCAGCCTCGACAGGGCCAATGAGCAGTTCTTC
TRBJ2-7	TRBD2	-	TRBV27	CASGLAHSYEQYF	TGTGCCAGCGGACTAGCGCATTCCTACGAGCAGTACTTC
TRBJ1-5	-	-	TRBV28	CASSHRADYSNQPQHF	TGTGCCAGCAGTCACAGGGCCGACTATAGCAATCAGCCCCAGCATTTT
TRBJ1-1	-	few	TRBV2	CASIYQGNTEAFF	TGTGCCAGCATCTATCAGGGGAACACTGAAGCTTTCTTT
TRBJ2-2	TRBD2	-	TRBV10-1	CASRPSGDTGELFF	TGCGCCAGCAGGCCCAGCGGGGATACCGGGGAGCTGTTTTTT
TRBJ1-5	-	-	TRBV6-6	CASSSRRDSQPQHF	TGTGCCAGCAGCTCCCGCCGGGATTCTCAGCCCCAGCATTTT
TRBJ2-1	TRBD2	-	TRBV27	CASSPIAGGAEKDEQFF	TGTGCCAGCAGTCCCATAGCGGGGGGAGCTGAAAAGGATGAGCAGTTCTTC
TRBJ1-1	-	once	TRBV25-1	CASSGSTTSDTEAFF	TGTGCCAGCAGCGGGAGCACCACATCGGACACTGAAGCTTTCTTT
TRBJ2-3	-	-	TRBV5-4	CASSLGTWSTDTQYF	TGTGCCAGCAGCTTGGGCACTTGGAGCACAGATACGCAGTATTTT
TRBJ1-1	-	once	TRBV18	CASSPGTQNTEAFF	TGTGCCAGCTCACCCGGGACACAGAACACTGAAGCTTTCTTT
TRBJ2-6	-	-	TRBV5-6	CASSLPGSGANVLTF	TGTGCCAGCAGCTTGCCAGGGTCTGGGGCCAACGTCCTGACTTTC
TRBJ2-7	TRBD1	few	TRBV4-1	CASSRDRNREQYF	TGCGCCAGCAGCCGGGACAGAAATCGAGAGCAGTACTTC
TRBJ2-2	TRBD2	-	TRBV5-1	CASSLGPEAGDTGELFF	TGCGCCAGCAGCTTGGGTCCGGAAGCGGGAGACACCGGGGAGCTGTTTTTT
TRBJ2-1	-	-	TRBV5-4	CASSGRVSEQFF	TGTGCCAGCAGCGGGCGAGTAAGTGAGCAGTTCTTC